Below, one T cell receptor beta chain is given with its context. This clone's antigen is unknown. There are no base qualities to consult, and no much larger clone falls within one base. Per the germline V gene (reference sequence), LNHNV is the CDR1 and YYDKDF is the CDR2. CDR3 length: 15 amino acids, cysteine to phenylalanine. Only the CDR3 DNA stays, 45 bases, in frame from base 1. V drops 3 bases and J drops 6 bases, leaving 14 bases in between. This entry belongs to a study of blood T cell repertoires in COVID-19 (dated by TCRdb to about 2020). For context, the study as a whole: The collaborator samples originated in the United States, Italy and Spain and spanned the acute and convalescent phases of COVID-19. Where HLA class I and class II types were available, the types were taken from metadata supplied by the sample provider, not from assay-based typing. The dataset comprised deeply sampled blood TCRbeta repertoires from subjects exposed to, actively infected with, or recovered from COVID-19. The material from the prospective study consisted of cDNA or gDNA derived from T cells, B-cell-depleted T cells, or PBMCs. The repertoires were released in a freely available public database intended as a resource for research on the immune response to SARS-CoV-2. The samples were drawn from two sources: the first 160 participants of the ongoing ImmuneRACE study, and about 1,300 subjects contributed by 6 global collaborators. Sample metadata almost always included a de-identified subject ID, COVID-19 status, age in years and sex.

The paper's findings and limits, for the study overall: Clinical and demographic metadata were provided uncurated, with the amount varying by source and participant.

Collaborating institutions collected whole blood in K2EDTA tubes following their own protocols. For TCRbeta analysis, collaborator samples were shipped as frozen whole blood, as isolated PBMCs, or as DNA extracted from either sample type. The immunoSEQ Assay, a bias-controlled multiplex PCR, was used to amplify TCRbeta CDR3 regions from genomic DNA. In the original analysis: Nucleated cell counts per sample were estimated from amplification of reference gene primers within the assay. Sequence reads were collapsed and filtered to measure the absolute abundance of every unique TCRbeta CDR3 rearrangement. For each sample, productive Simpson clonality was calculated as the square root of Simpson's diversity index over productive rearrangements. TCRdb took this table from immuneACCESS and kept in-frame rearrangements with V and J called. Such tables lack part of the clones; where checked against another copy, unresolved V genes explain under half of the gap, and the rest is unexplained. V and J calls plus clone size are reproduced from that table; the DNA served to infer D and trimming. The sample yields 250,000 to 300,000 clones; about 86% were counted once. The ten largest clones take up over 2.5% of the sample.

Recombination connected TRBV15 to TRBJ1-4, with TRBD1 tentatively as D gene (6 bases match). This TCR derives from a woman in her sixties with active or convalescent COVID-19. Sequenced input: peripheral blood. The encoded CDR3 is CATSSLGQSHEKLFF. The bases read TGTGCCACCAGCAGTCTAGGACAGTCGCATGAAAAACTGTTTTTT. The reference TRBV15 and TRBJ1-4 proteins fill in what lies around the CDR3, so the full variable domain reads DAMVIQNPRYQVTQFGKPVTLSCSQTLNHNVMYWYQQKSSQAPKLLFHYYDKDFNNEADTPDNFQSRRPNTSFCFLDIRSPGLGDTAMYLCATSSLGQSHEKLFFGSGTQLSVL.